This section outlines one T cell receptor beta chain sequence together with its context. Its antigen remains undetermined. Base qualities are not recorded, but no much larger clone differs from it by a single base. The library was built by means of the immunoSEQ multiplex PCR assay. For the multiplex PCR, a mixture combining 60 forward primers for TCR Vbeta segments and 13 reverse primers for TCR Jbeta segments was used. Amplification of the CDR3 region of rearranged TCR beta genes was performed with a multiplex PCR assay on genomic DNA. The Illumina HiSeq System was used to sequence the amplified TCR beta libraries as 87-base-pair reads. The original pipeline was this. A later analysis counted about 76 million unique TCR beta chains across the 550 to 750 repertoires, and around 9.9 million of these chains were shared by at least two donors. Raw reads were error-corrected and collapsed into unique sequences with a nearest-neighbor algorithm that merged closely related sequences to remove PCR and sequencing errors. Alignment of CDR3 sequences to IMGT reference sequences was used to assign V, D and J gene segments. For a sequence to be retained, a match of at least six nucleotides was required to both a V gene segment and a J gene segment. A rearrangement counted as productive if the CDR3 had no stop codons and remained in frame with V and J, and every other rearrangement counted as non-productive. Following IMGT convention, CDR3 was defined as the stretch from the second conserved V-encoded cysteine up to the conserved J-encoded phenylalanine. Sequences without an unambiguous match to a single V gene segment were excluded from the earlier analysis of almost 600 of the donors. An earlier analysis of several hundred of the donors called V segments functional above 56.7% productive rearrangements and segregating when the between-donor standard deviation exceeded 5%. A statistical classification framework was developed to diagnose cytomegalovirus status using the catalog of TCR beta chain sequences. In a later analysis, V and J genes were assigned by comparing TCR nucleotide sequences against IMGT/GENE-DB human TR gene sequences. In a later analysis, CDR3 sequences and most-parsimonious VDJ recombination scenarios were assigned using the TCRdist pipeline. In a later analysis, each TCR beta chain was defined by its CDR3 amino acid sequence together with its V-gene family, and reads without a unique V-gene family were excluded. As a way to deal with suspected cross-contamination and a sequencing artifact, a later analysis dropped 640 or so nucleotide sequences that were highly shared and had low generation probability. In a later analysis, a clonal expansion index was calculated for each public chain from normalized within-repertoire ranks of inferred template counts. In a later analysis, generation probabilities were computed with a VDJ recombination model fitted to out-of-frame rearrangements, and the resulting probabilities were checked against IGoR. A later analysis scored TCR-TCR, TCR-HLA and TCR-CMV co-occurrence with hypergeometric tests, applying a repertoire-size bias correction to TCR pairs. To estimate false discovery rates, a later analysis permuted the HLA or CMV assignments 20 times. In a later analysis, co-occurring TCRs were grouped using DBSCAN, with TCRdist sequence similarity added in when clustering inside HLA-allele-positive subsets. For co-occurrence clustering, repertoires with fewer than 30,000 or more than 120,000 public chains were excluded, along with a handful of repertoires with anomalous nucleotide sharing. In TCRdb, the immuneACCESS table is reduced to in-frame sequences with V and J assigned. These tables do not hold every clone; where another copy was compared, an unresolved V gene accounts for under half, and the others remain unexplained. D and trimming come from the DNA, and the V and J calls and clone size come from that table. The sample table shows 150,000 to 200,000 clones, and 70% are seen once. The ten most abundant clones make up 4.7% of the sample.

The sample belongs to a study of cytomegalovirus exposure and HLA in healthy donors (dated 2017 in TCRdb). The study in broad terms: An earlier analysis of 587 of the donors reported roughly 270 Gb of sequence data and around 110 million unique TCR beta sequences from some 180 million T cells. Besides the first cohort of roughly 700 subjects, a separate validation cohort made up of roughly 120 different subjects was used. In a later analysis, previously published TCR beta repertoires from some 640 donors were re-analyzed and high-resolution HLA genotyping was added so that TCR occurrence patterns could be studied. In an earlier analysis of about 590 of the donors, high-throughput TCR beta sequencing was used to judge whether each TCR beta V gene segment behaved as functional or pseudogenic. The study was designed to test whether signatures of past pathogen exposure could be identified by cataloging public T cell receptors. High-throughput TCR immunosequencing, statistical association of individual TCRs with disease status, and machine learning were combined to predict cytomegalovirus infection status. The number of typed donors differed by locus: about 620-640 for A, B, C, DRB1 and DQB1; 500 to 550 for DQA1; some 590 for DPA1; and roughly 490 for DPB1. Every repertoire in the discovery cohort had been generated on one and the same sequencing platform. Because of strong linkage in the cohort, four to six DR-DQ haplotypes were treated as single units for association and clustering. HLA typing included class I and class II loci at four-digit resolution. Of the roughly 410 genotyped donors, roughly 80% were placed in the genetic ancestry cluster associated with self-reported Caucasian donors. Donor age, sex, ethnicity and CMV serostatus were compiled alongside the repertoire data. An early release that covered 500 to 800 HLA-typed donors contained about 300 gigabases of sequencing data and 65 million to 100 million unique TCR sequences. Across about 380 genotyped donors of the cohort, an average of about 240,000 unique TCR beta nucleotide sequences per donor were sequenced, and 15% to 20% of those sequences were non-productive. In a later genetic analysis, genome-wide SNP genotypes for about 60% of the 666 donors were used, and that subset was treated as a discovery cohort. Rather than drawing on any new phenotypic data, the later analysis identified candidate immune exposures from TCR beta sequences and the way those sequences occurred across donors. The T cell repertoires of 670 or so subjects were profiled by immunosequencing and related to cytomegalovirus serostatus.

The cohort comprised under 700 healthy bone marrow donors. All cohort members were sampled while nominally healthy, although unrecorded immune exposures were likely present. The donor was CMV seropositive and was included in the group of 290 or so seropositive cohort members. A peripheral blood sample was collected from each donor, and TCR beta sequencing was performed on peripheral blood mononuclear cells. Genomic DNA was extracted from the blood cell samples with the Qiagen DNeasy Blood Extraction Kit. Trimming removed 2 bases from V and 3 bases from J, leaving 7 bases between the germline ends. CDR1 and CDR2 were assigned from the germline V gene as KGHSH and LQKENI. The CDR3 holds 13 amino acids from the cysteine to the phenylalanine. The sequence is cut down to CDR3 DNA, 39 bases in frame from base 1. Points the paper makes about the study in general: A cluster of highly shared sequence variants was judged likely to be a technical artifact of the sequencing pipeline. A later analysis found that most CMV-associated TCR beta chains appeared HLA-restricted, with HLA associations seemingly driven largely by CMV exposure. The study gave a list of about 170 TCR beta chains associated with cytomegalovirus. At a false discovery rate of 0.05, a later analysis linked approximately 18,000 TCR beta sequences to specific HLA alleles. In a later analysis, HLA-associated TCR beta chains showed more clonal expansion and lower generation probabilities than non-associated chains that were equally common. HLA typing was unavailable for some donors at each locus, so association tests used only the typed subset. Strong co-occurrence of HLA alleles, especially DR and DQ, made assigning TCR associations to individual alleles difficult. The cohort was sequenced for TCR beta chains only, and without alpha or paired-chain data the features that could be detected were limited. A further reported finding was that TCR beta sequences accurately predicted the HLA-A and HLA-B alleles for most subjects in the first cohort. Some IMGT-functional V segments, including TRBV6-2 and TRBV6-3, could not be distinguished by the 87-base-pair reads and were therefore excluded. In an earlier analysis of several hundred of the donors, most TCR beta V segments were observed in productive rearrangements about 90% or about 30% of the time, broadly matching IMGT annotations. In vitro tests confirmed that three of the cytomegalovirus-associated TCR beta chains recognize cytomegalovirus antigens. In a later analysis, TCR association rates were found to vary across HLA loci, with the most associated TCRs seen for DRB1 alleles and the fewest for HLA-C alleles. V-gene and J-gene trimming of TCR beta chains was associated with a missense DCLRE1C variant in a later genetic analysis, and the association was replicated in an independent cohort. The earlier analysis of 587 of the donors excluded around 17 rarely observed V segments, including chromosome 9 orphons, because counts were too low. Immune exposure information for the cohort was limited to CMV serostatus. Sequencing depth was assumed to be roughly uniform across donors in the presence/absence analyses, though that assumption may not hold. Most TCR sequences were observed very rarely across donors, whereas some public TCRs were present in many individuals. The classifier was reported to diagnose cytomegalovirus status with high specificity and sensitivity in both the original cohort and the validation cohort. The authors suggested that the approach could potentially be extended to other disease states and immunological phenotypes. In a later analysis, several top co-occurrence clusters were reported to appear linked to parvovirus B19, influenza, CMV and Epstein-Barr virus. Compared with the roughly 670-donor mean, donors in an Asian-associated ancestry cluster had fewer N-insertions in productive TCRs, according to a later genetic analysis. Correlated functional status among segregating V segments might reflect linkage disequilibrium, but an unknown experimental factor could not be ruled out.

The chain employs TRBV18 and TRBJ1-1; no D gene is confidently identified. Sequencing was done on a sample of PBMCs. The clonotype comes from a man younger than 35 in good health and CMV-seropositive. The base sequence is TGTGCCAGCTCACCAGCCGGTGACACTGAAGCTTTCTTT. This codes for CASSPAGDTEAFF.